This entry lists 31 T cell receptor beta chains sequenced from one sample in a study of T cells in Graves' hyperthyroidism and ophthalmopathy. Amplification yielded TCR beta CDR3 regions, with RNA transcripts as the source. The TCR CDR3 first-round RT-PCR relied on the HTBI primer set. TCRdb recomputed calls from the multiplex PCR reads with MiXCR, one row per CDR3 protein. The sample consists of 300,000 to 450,000 distinct CDR3 sequences, approximately 17% of them appearing once. The source material was blood. The receptors were gathered from a man aged 18-30 years with Graves' ophthalmopathy.

J is TRBJ2-1 and V is TRBV12-3 or TRBV12-4, with 11 bases that match TRBD2. The CDR3 is made up of 15 amino acids. J gave up 4 bases and V 6 bases, and 5 bases lay outside the gene matches. CDR3 protein: CASRSSSGGYNEQFF. CDR3 bases: TGTGCCAGCAGATCCTCTAGCGGGGGGTACAATGAGCAGTTCTTC.

This clonotype was detected ten times or more. This chain links TRBV28 with TRBJ2-7, with 10 bases that match TRBD2. V dropped 6 bases and J dropped 1; count of bases not matched to a gene: 6. Germline V gene sequence: CDR1 MDHEN, CDR2 SYDVKM. There are 15 residues in the CDR3. CDR3 loop: CASRSSGGRSYEQYF. In DNA, the CDR3 is TGTGCCAGCAGATCTAGCGGGGGCCGATCCTACGAGCAGTACTTC.

This clonotype was seen many times. V gene TRBV2 combines with J gene TRBJ2-3; the D gene could be TRBD1 or TRBD2 (6 bases each). V was clipped by 5 bases and J by 4 bases, with 16 bases between them. Germline CDR1 SNHLY, CDR2 FYNNEI. The CDR3 runs to 15 residues. The CDR3 protein is CASSSLGGGPDTQYF. The CDR3 nucleotides read TGTGCCAGCAGTTCCCTTGGTGGGGGGCCAGATACGCAGTATTTT.

This clonotype was seen a single time. The V and J genes are TRBV12-3 or TRBV12-4 and TRBJ2-7, with 9 bases matching TRBD2. The V segment lost 5 bases and the J segment 5 bases; nucleotides outside the gene matches: 13. The CDR3 is made up of 16 amino acids. The CDR3 is CASSPSPGTSNHEQYF. DNA of the CDR3: TGTGCCAGCAGTCCCTCCCCCGGGACTAGCAATCACGAGCAGTACTTC.

This clonotype occurred a few times. The chain employs TRBV2 and TRBJ1-2; the D is unclear. The germline gives CDR1 SNHLY, CDR2 FYNNEI. The CDR3 is made up of 12 amino acids. Trimming pared 3 bases from V and 8 bases from J, leaving 10 bases between. CDR3: CASSEGMSGYTF. CDR3 nucleotide sequence: TGTGCCAGCAGTGAGGGGATGTCAGGCTACACCTTC. The whole variable domain, filled in from reference TRBV2 and TRBJ1-2, reads EPEVTQTPSHQVTQMGQEVILRCVPISNHLYFYWYRQILGQKVEFLVSFYNNEISEKSEIFDDQFSVERPDGSNFTLKIRSTKLEDSAMYFCASSEGMSGYTFGSGTRLTVV.

This clonotype was observed a handful of times. The rearrangement joins TRBV18 to TRBJ1-5; D ambiguous. Looked up from germline, CDR1 is KGHSH and CDR2 is LQKENI. Trimming left V 3 bases short and J 0 bases short, with 6 bases between. This CDR3 region has 14 residues. The CDR3 region is CASSPQNSNQPQHF. The CDR3, as DNA: TGTGCCAGCTCACCGCAAAATAGCAATCAGCCCCAGCATTTT.

There are a few counts of this clonotype. This chain joins TRBV18 and TRBJ1-5; 8 bases line up with TRBD1. The CDR3 is 13 amino acids. Trimming took 6 bases from V and 12 from J; bases not matched to a gene: 10. The germline V gene has CDR1 KGHSH and CDR2 LQKENI. The CDR3 loop is CASSPNRQGLQHF. CDR3 coding DNA: TGTGCCAGCTCGCCGAATAGACAGGGGCTCCAGCATTTT.

This clonotype was seen a handful of times. The chain links TRBV11-2 to TRBJ2-3; 15 bases are a match to TRBD2. Germline CDR1 SGHAT, CDR2 FQNNGV. The trim removed 3 bases at V and 1 base at J, leaving 8 bases unmatched. The CDR3 consists of 19 residues. The CDR3, as DNA: TGTGCCAGCAGCTTCCCCGGGACTAGCGGGGGGATAGGCACAGATACGCAGTATTTT. This codes for CASSFPGTSGGIGTDTQYF.

The table lists this clonotype with many counts. CDR3 loop: CASSLGVSGGANEQFF. CDR3 nucleotides: TGTGCCAGCAGTTTAGGTGTTAGCGGGGGGGCCAATGAGCAGTTCTTC. V is TRBV12-3 or TRBV12-4 and J is TRBJ2-1; 11 positions match TRBD2. This CDR3 contains 16 residues. V was clipped by 1 base and J by 6 bases; unmatched bases: 5.

Only a few counts were recorded for this clonotype. V usage is TRBV6-1 and J usage is TRBJ2-7, with 8 bases matching TRBD1. Germline V gene sequence: CDR1 MNHNS, CDR2 SASEGT. This CDR3 is built from 15 residues. Trimming took 8 bases from V and 2 from J; bases not matched to a gene: 11. This CDR3 is CASRDRGRNPYEQYF. The CDR3 nucleotides are TGTGCCAGCCGCGACAGGGGACGCAATCCCTACGAGCAGTACTTC.

This clonotype was observed many times. The chain recombines TRBV5-8 with TRBJ2-7; D is unresolved. V lost 0 bases to trimming and J lost 2 bases, with 6 bases between them. The CDR3 spans 13 residues. Looked up from germline, CDR1 is SGHTS and CDR2 is YDEGEE. Here the CDR3 DNA reads TGTGCCAGCAGCTTGGACAGTGCCTACGAGCAGTACTTC. Its protein product is CASSLDSAYEQYF.

This chain uses TRBV18 with TRBJ2-7; D remains unclear. This CDR3 has 13 residues. Germline V CDR1 and CDR2: KGHSH, LQKENI. V lost 2 bases and J 5 bases, leaving 10 bases between the germline ends. DNA for the CDR3: TGTGCCAGCTCACCAAACCCCCGGGACGAGCAGTACTTC. This sequence encodes CASSPNPRDEQYF.

The rearrangement joins TRBV2 to TRBJ1-3; 9 positions match TRBD1. The CDR3 runs to 16 residues. V was pared by 4 bases and J by 7 bases, with 11 bases of the junction left unmatched. Germline V gene lookup returns CDR1 SNHLY and CDR2 FYNNEI. CDR3 sequence (DNA): TGTGCCAGCAGTGTACCGGGGACAGGGAATCCTAACACCATATATTTT. This codes for CASSVPGTGNPNTIYF.

This clonotype was recorded at least ten times. The V gene is TRBV10-3, the J gene TRBJ2-7, with 8 nucleotides matching TRBD1. The length of the CDR3 is 15 residues. Germline loops: CDR1 ENHRY, CDR2 SYGVKD. V lost 7 bases and J lost 2; bases outside the gene matches: 10. As DNA, the CDR3 is TGTGCCATCACCTCTACAGGGGGAGGAACCTACGAGCAGTACTTC. Protein product: CAITSTGGGTYEQYF.

The CDR3 DNA follows: TGTGCCAGCTTACAGGGGGAGGCCTACGAGCAGTACTTC. Translation: CASLQGEAYEQYF. This chain uses TRBV7-9 with TRBJ2-7, with TRBD1 matching 8 bases. CDR1 and CDR2 from the germline V gene are SEHNR and FQNEAQ (reference sequence). Unmatched junction bases numbered 5, after V lost 8 bases and J lost 2 bases. This CDR3 contains 13 residues. Full variable domain (remainder filled in from reference TRBV7-9 and TRBJ2-7): DTGVSQNPRHKITKRGQNVTFRCDPISEHNRLYWYRQTLGQGPEFLTYFQNEAQLEKSRLLSDRFSAERPKGSFSTLEIQRTEQGDSAMYLCASLQGEAYEQYFGPGTRLTVT.

There are a few counts of this clonotype. The rearrangement joins TRBV27 to TRBJ2-2, with D uncertain. The V end was cut by 6 bases, the J end by 2 bases, with 10 bases between. Germline V CDR1 and CDR2: MNHEY, SMNVEV (reference sequence). This CDR3 contains 14 residues. CDR3 sequence reads: CASRSPANTGELFF. CDR3 DNA: TGTGCCAGCAGATCCCCAGCCAACACCGGGGAGCTGTTTTTT.

This clonotype was seen more than once but under ten times. The V gene is TRBV10-3, the J gene TRBJ1-1; D unresolved. The CDR3 has 14 amino acids. Between the trimmed V and J ends, which lost 6 bases and 0 bases, there was a span of 11 bases. Germline loops: CDR1 ENHRY, CDR2 SYGVKD. CDR3 residues: CAIRGSGMNTEAFF. DNA of the CDR3: TGTGCCATCAGGGGCAGCGGGATGAACACTGAAGCTTTCTTT.

This clonotype was detected only a few times. The chain joins TRBV6-1 to TRBJ1-5; 8 bases match TRBD1. V trimming: 4 bases; J trimming: 5 bases; junction bases outside the gene matches: 4. The CDR3 has 14 amino acids. CDR1 MNHNS and CDR2 SASEGT come from the germline V gene. The CDR3 nucleotides are TGTGCCAGCAGTGCCATGGACAGGGATCAGCCCCAGCATTTT. Residues: CASSAMDRDQPQHF.

The chain uses TRBV7-8 and TRBJ1-6; D is possibly TRBD1 (6 bases). The germline V gene encodes CDR1 SGHVS and CDR2 FQNEAQ. The V end lost 1 base, the J end lost 6 bases, and 10 bases lay between the germline ends. The CDR3 is 15 residues long. CDR3 sequence: CASSLEGEANSPLHF. The CDR3 coding sequence is TGTGCCAGCAGCTTAGAGGGGGAGGCTAATTCACCCCTCCACTTT.

This chain links TRBV5-1 with TRBJ2-1; TRBD2 matches at 13 bases. V lost 4 bases, J lost 7 bases, and 11 bases stayed unmatched. The CDR3 is 17 residues long. Germline CDR1 and CDR2: SGHRS and YFSETQ. The DNA of the CDR3 is TGCGCCAGCAGCCGAAACTCACTAGCGGGGGGGCGGAATGAGCAGTTCTTC. Translation gives CASSRNSLAGGRNEQFF.

The chain combines TRBV9 with TRBJ2-5, with D maybe TRBD2 (5 bases). The CDR3 has 14 residues. The V end was cut by 6 bases, the J end by 5 bases, with 17 bases between. Germline values: CDR1 SGDLS, CDR2 YYNGEE. The CDR3 DNA follows: TGTGCCAGCAACCCGGAGGAGTTCCCGGAGACCCAGTACTTC. Its translation: CASNPEEFPETQYF.

A few counts support this clonotype. The genes are TRBV5-1 and TRBJ2-7, with 7 positions matching TRBD1. Looked up from germline, CDR1 is SGHRS and CDR2 is YFSETQ. Germline trimming cut 4 bases from V and 1 base from J; bases unmatched to any gene: 8. This CDR3 has 15 amino acids. The CDR3 loop is CASSGDRGRSYEQYF. In DNA form, the CDR3 reads TGCGCCAGCAGCGGGGACAGAGGTCGGTCCTACGAGCAGTACTTC.

The V and J genes are TRBV6-2 or TRBV6-3 and TRBJ2-7; D unclear. CDR3 length: 13 residues. The germline CDR1 and CDR2 sequences are MNHEY and SVGEGT. The V and J ends lost 2 bases and 3 bases respectively, with 8 bases between them. CDR3 coding DNA: TGTGCCAGCAGTTACATGCAAAGCTACGAGCAGTACTTC. Residues: CASSYMQSYEQYF.

The sample holds many counts of this clonotype. The rearrangement links TRBV7-2 to TRBJ2-2, with unresolved D. With 3 bases removed from V and 5 bases from J, the gap between germline ends came to 16 bases. This CDR3 region has 16 residues. Germline CDR1 is SGHTA and CDR2 is FQGNSA. The CDR3 DNA is TGTGCCAGCAGCTTCCAACCGGCGACTGGGACCGGGGAGCTGTTTTTT. Amino acid sequence: CASSFQPATGTGELFF.

This clonotype has at least ten counts. V gene TRBV6-1 combines with J gene TRBJ2-1; 8 nucleotides align to TRBD1. The CDR3 has 13 amino acids. Per germline, CDR1 MNHNS and CDR2 SASEGT. With 6 bases clipped from V and 6 bases from J, the junction kept 4 bases outside the gene matches. In nucleotides, the CDR3 is TGTGCCAGCAGCTTGACAGGGGTCAATGAGCAGTTCTTC. It yields the protein CASSLTGVNEQFF.

This clonotype was detected many times. V gene TRBV7-2 combines with J gene TRBJ2-2; 11 bases align to TRBD1. The germline CDR1 and CDR2 sequences are SGHTA and FQGNSA. CDR3 length: 16 residues. With V trimmed by 5 bases and J by 5 bases, 7 bases remained unmatched. CDR3 in amino acids: CASSPRTGGRTGELFF. The DNA for the CDR3 is TGTGCCAGCAGCCCGCGGACAGGGGGCAGAACCGGGGAGCTGTTTTTT.

This clonotype appeared a few times. The CDR3 region has the DNA TGTGCCAGCATCAAGGGGCGGCTAGCGGGGGCCACAGATACGCAGTATTTT. Protein product: CASIKGRLAGATDTQYF. The rearrangement uses TRBV6-2 or TRBV6-3 and TRBJ2-3; 10 bases agree with TRBD2. CDR3 length equals 17 residues. The junction had 12 bases not matched to a gene; V was cut back by 7 bases and J by 2 bases. Germline loops: CDR1 MNHEY, CDR2 SVGEGT.

This chain links TRBV6-6 with TRBJ1-5; TRBD1 matches 9 bases. CDR1 and CDR2 from the germline V gene are MNHNY and SVGAGI (reference sequence). This CDR3 spans 15 amino acids. J was trimmed by 10 bases and V by 6 bases; bases with no gene match: 13. CDR3 amino acids: CASRRQGVGSGPQHF. As DNA, the CDR3 is TGTGCCAGCAGAAGACAGGGGGTCGGTTCGGGACCCCAGCATTTT.

This sequence joins TRBV20-1 and TRBJ1-4, with D maybe TRBD1 (5 bases). This CDR3 region has 19 residues. Per the germline V gene, CDR1 is DFQATT and CDR2 is SNEGSKA (reference sequence). Between the trimmed V and J ends, which lost 6 bases and 3 bases, there was a span of 29 bases. The CDR3 region is CSAPHPLGEGNSANEKLFF. In nucleotides, the CDR3 is TGCAGTGCGCCCCACCCACTAGGTGAGGGGAATTCGGCTAATGAAAAACTGTTTTTT.

This clonotype was seen at least ten times. The CDR3 DNA reads as TGCAGTGCTAGACCCTCTTACACCTACAATGAGCAGTTCTTC. It encodes CSARPSYTYNEQFF. This sequence joins TRBV20-1 and TRBJ2-1, with unresolved D. The CDR3 sequence is 14 residues long. The V and J ends lost 2 bases and 2 bases respectively, with 10 bases between them. Germline lookup yields CDR1 DFQATT and CDR2 SNEGSKA (reference sequence).

The J gene is TRBJ2-7, the V gene TRBV19, with D perhaps TRBD2 (5 bases). V lost 7 bases, J lost 1 base, and 11 bases lay in between. From germline, CDR1 is LNHDA and CDR2 SQIVND (reference sequence). The CDR3 is made up of 13 amino acids. In nucleotides, the CDR3 is TGTGCCAGTAAGTTCGAGGGATCCTACGAGCAGTACTTC. Translated, it gives CASKFEGSYEQYF.